These T cell receptor beta chains were read from a single sample in a study of CD8 T cells in ankylosing spondylitis. TCRdb reprocessed the 5' RACE reads with MiXCR, giving one entry per CDR3 protein. This sample yields roughly 780 distinct CDR3 sequences, of which 2.5% to 3% are seen a single time; approximately 89% belongs to the top ten. The specimen was blood, either unsorted or a sorted T cell fraction (not recorded which). Receptors originate from a male donor with ankylosing spondylitis or in good health (not recorded which). The CDR3 runs from the conserved cysteine through the conserved F or W. A D gene is named only where the DNA matches it firmly. Clone size, where shown, is once, few, many, or a class for clones that have expanded.

J gene,V gene,clone size,D gene,CDR3 protein,CDR3 DNA
TRBJ1-1,TRBV9,medium-sized,TRBD1,CASSEGQTLPDTEAFF,TGTGCCAGCAGCGAGGGACAGACTTTACCGGACACTGAAGCTTTCTTT
TRBJ2-1,TRBV9,many,-,CASSVEGTQQFF,TGTGCCAGCAGCGTAGAAGGAACTCAGCAGTTCTTC
TRBJ2-5,TRBV9,large,TRBD2,CASSAQGGGASETQYF,TGTGCCAGCAGCGCTCAGGGCGGGGGGGCCTCAGAGACCCAGTACTTC
TRBJ2-1,TRBV9,-,TRBD2,CASSGSGGFYNEQFF,TGTGCCAGCAGCGGTAGCGGGGGGTTCTACAATGAGCAGTTCTTC
TRBJ2-7,TRBV9,many,-,CASSVSRSSYEQYF,TGTGCCAGCAGCGTGAGCAGGAGCTCCTACGAGCAGTACTTC
TRBJ2-6,TRBV9,medium-sized,-,CASSVGSGANVLTF,TGTGCCAGCAGCGTAGGATCTGGGGCCAACGTCCTGACTTTC
TRBJ1-2,TRBV9,medium-sized,-,CASSVGGYGYTF,TGTGCCAGCAGCGTAGGGGGCTATGGCTACACCTTC
TRBJ2-1,TRBV9,many,TRBD2,CASSSPLAGGSYNEQFF,TGTGCCAGCAGCTCCCCGCTAGCGGGAGGGTCCTACAATGAGCAGTTCTTC
TRBJ2-5,TRBV9,few,TRBD2,CASSAGTSGGPRETQYF,TGTGCCAGCAGCGCCGGGACTAGCGGGGGGCCCCGTGAGACCCAGTACTTC
TRBJ2-7,TRBV9,few,-,CASSAGRDPSYEQYF,TGTGCCAGCAGCGCGGGCCGGGACCCCTCCTACGAGCAGTACTTC
TRBJ2-1,TRBV9,many,TRBD1,CASSIPGQYNEQFF,TGTGCCAGCAGCATACCGGGACAGTACAATGAGCAGTTCTTC
TRBJ1-3,TRBV9,many,-,CASSAETGSQNTIYF,TGTGCCAGCAGCGCTGAGACTGGCTCTCAAAACACCATATATTTT
TRBJ2-5,TRBV9,medium-sized,-,CASSSDYGETQYF,TGTGCCAGCAGCTCCGATTATGGGGAGACCCAGTACTTC
TRBJ1-3,TRBV9,medium-sized,-,CASSVEGGTGNTIYF,TGTGCCAGCAGCGTAGAGGGAGGAACTGGAAACACCATATATTTT
TRBJ1-1,TRBV9,medium-sized,-,CASSNRAHTEAFF,TGTGCCAGCAGCAACAGGGCGCACACTGAAGCTTTCTTT
TRBJ2-1,TRBV9,many,-,CASSGGLYNEQFF,TGTGCCAGCAGCGGGGGACTCTACAATGAGCAGTTCTTC
TRBJ2-1,TRBV9,medium-sized,TRBD1,CASSVGSYGTGGSHEQFF,TGTGCCAGCAGCGTAGGTAGTTATGGGACAGGGGGATCGCATGAGCAGTTCTTC
TRBJ2-3,TRBV9,many,TRBD2,CASSSGGRDTQYF,TGTGCCAGTTCTAGCGGGGGGAGAGATACGCAGTATTTT
TRBJ2-2,TRBV9,medium-sized,-,CASSVDGANTGELFF,TGTGCCAGCAGCGTAGATGGGGCGAACACCGGGGAGCTGTTTTTT
TRBJ2-7,TRBV10-1,many,-,CASRLPGLRLKEQYF,TGCGCCAGCAGGCTACCGGGACTGAGGCTAAAAGAGCAGTACTTC
TRBJ2-7,TRBV9,medium-sized,-,CASSVGQTPYEQYF,TGTGCCAGCAGCGTTGGACAGACACCTTACGAGCAGTACTTC
TRBJ2-1,TRBV5-1,medium-sized,TRBD2,CASAGTSGNNEQFF,TGCGCCAGCGCCGGGACTAGCGGGAACAATGAGCAGTTCTTC
TRBJ2-3,TRBV9,medium-sized,-,CASSVRGDNTDTQYF,TGTGCCAGCAGCGTCCGAGGGGACAACACAGATACGCAGTATTTT
TRBJ1-4,TRBV9,many,-,CASSEGGSGEKLFF,TGTGCCAGCAGCGAAGGGGGTAGCGGTGAAAAACTGTTTTTT
TRBJ1-1,TRBV9,few,-,CASSVEGGLNTEAFF,TGTGCCAGCAGCGTAGAGGGAGGGCTGAACACTGAAGCTTTCTTT
TRBJ2-2,TRBV4-2,many,TRBD2,CASSPGTSGGGNTGELFF,TGTGCCAGCAGCCCTGGGACTAGCGGAGGTGGGAACACCGGGGAGCTGTTTTTT
TRBJ2-2,TRBV9,medium-sized,-,CASSVEGQPNTGELFF,TGTGCCAGCAGCGTAGAAGGGCAGCCCAACACCGGGGAGCTGTTTTTT
TRBJ2-1,TRBV9,medium-sized,-,CASSVSGSYNEQFF,TGTGCCAGCAGCGTATCAGGCTCCTACAATGAGCAGTTCTTC
TRBJ2-7,TRBV9,medium-sized,-,CASSVALNYEQYF,TGTGCCAGCAGCGTAGCCTTAAACTACGAGCAGTACTTC
TRBJ2-5,TRBV9,medium-sized,TRBD2,CASSEGLAGALQETQYF,TGTGCCAGCAGCGAGGGACTAGCGGGGGCCCTCCAAGAGACCCAGTACTTC
TRBJ2-2,TRBV9,many,-,CASSVRGLNTGELFF,TGTGCCAGCAGCGTACGGGGCTTGAACACCGGGGAGCTGTTTTTT
TRBJ2-1,TRBV9,many,-,CASSVAGTWGSYNEQFF,TGTGCCAGCAGCGTAGCCGGCACCTGGGGGTCCTACAATGAGCAGTTCTTC
TRBJ2-5,TRBV9,many,TRBD2,CASSVVRTSGPVGETQYF,TGTGCCAGCAGCGTAGTGCGGACTAGCGGCCCAGTCGGAGAGACCCAGTACTTC
TRBJ2-1,TRBV9,medium-sized,-,CASSTQGGVSEQFF,TGTGCCAGCAGCACTCAGGGGGGGGTATCTGAGCAGTTCTTC
TRBJ2-7,TRBV9,medium-sized,-,CASSHSTGYEQYF,TGTGCCAGCAGCCACTCGACAGGCTACGAGCAGTACTTC
TRBJ1-6,TRBV9,many,TRBD1,CASSEFDRGQSPLHF,TGTGCCAGCAGCGAATTTGACAGGGGTCAATCACCCCTCCACTTT
TRBJ2-7,TRBV9,medium-sized,TRBD1,CASSETGSGDEQYF,TGTGCCAGCAGCGAGACAGGGAGTGGGGACGAGCAGTACTTC
TRBJ1-2,TRBV9,many,-,CASSGGQSFNYGYTF,TGTGCCAGCAGCGGCGGACAGAGTTTTAACTATGGCTACACCTTC
TRBJ2-5,TRBV9,many,TRBD2,CASSVGGGETQYF,TGTGCCAGCAGCGTAGGGGGGGGGGAGACCCAGTACTTC
TRBJ2-7,TRBV9,medium-sized,TRBD2,CASSVGASGGTGYEQYF,TGTGCCAGCAGCGTAGGGGCTAGCGGGGGGACGGGCTACGAGCAGTACTTC
TRBJ2-1,TRBV9,medium-sized,TRBD2,CASSVAGLVRTNEQFF,TGTGCCAGCAGCGTGGCGGGACTAGTGAGGACAAATGAGCAGTTCTTC
TRBJ1-5,TRBV9,medium-sized,-,CASSPDGRGNQPQHF,TGTGCCAGCAGCCCCGATGGACGCGGCAATCAGCCCCAGCATTTT
TRBJ2-7,TRBV9,many,TRBD1,CASSVGDRGSYEQYF,TGTGCCAGCAGCGTAGGTGACAGGGGGTCCTACGAGCAGTACTTC
TRBJ2-5,TRBV9,medium-sized,TRBD1,CASSPLHRTGGKGETQYF,TGTGCCAGCAGCCCCCTCCACCGGACAGGGGGCAAAGGAGAGACCCAGTACTTC
TRBJ2-2,TRBV9,many,-,CASSVDGLNTGELFF,TGTGCCAGCAGCGTTGACGGCCTAAACACCGGGGAGCTGTTTTTT
TRBJ2-1,TRBV9,many,TRBD2,CASSVGRGTYNEQFF,TGTGCCAGCAGCGTAGGGCGGGGGACCTACAATGAGCAGTTCTTC
TRBJ2-5,TRBV9,many,-,CASSVAGRPQETQYF,TGTGCCAGCAGCGTAGCAGGACGGCCACAAGAGACCCAGTACTTC
TRBJ2-5,TRBV9,many,-,CASSGAGRPQETQYF,TGTGCCAGCAGCGGGGCCGGAAGACCCCAAGAGACCCAGTACTTC
TRBJ2-1,TRBV9,medium-sized,-,CASSAQWRPSFNEQFF,TGTGCCAGCAGCGCCCAGTGGCGGCCCAGTTTCAATGAGCAGTTCTTC
TRBJ2-7,TRBV9,many,TRBD2,CASSNNGLAGDYEQYF,TGTGCCAGCAGCAACAATGGACTAGCGGGGGACTACGAGCAGTACTTC
TRBJ2-3,TRBV9,medium-sized,TRBD2,CASSPSGGGWGTDTQYF,TGTGCCAGCAGCCCTAGCGGGGGAGGGTGGGGCACAGATACGCAGTATTTT